This TCR beta chain was captured by sequencing in a study of OX40 agonist ivuxolimab in advanced cancers. Study outcomes and limitations: Average numbers of expanded clones were greater in CD8+ T cells than in CD4+.

TCRdb's copy holds only in-frame clones and misses some; the assay was immunoSEQ multiplex PCR. Of roughly 80,000 clones detected, 85% to 90% appear once; the ten largest clones hold roughly 0.66%. The CDR3 sequence is 16 residues long. Trimming pared 2 bases from V and 1 base from J, leaving 15 bases between. Per the germline V gene, CDR1 is SGHDT and CDR2 is YYEEEE. Details on this clone: What it recognizes is unknown.

This material consisted of CD4+ or CD8+ T cells sorted from blood, taken in a trial of the OX40 agonist ivuxolimab. The chain couples TRBV5-6 to TRBJ1-1; weak D call: TRBD1 (5 bases). This sequence was found in an adult with an advanced solid tumor such as melanoma, head and neck, liver or kidney cancer. The CDR3 DNA is TGTGCCAGCAGCTTTAGGCAGGGAGGTACGAACACTGAAGCTTTCTTT. Its translation: CASSFRQGGTNTEAFF. The full variable domain, rest sourced from reference TRBV5-6 and TRBJ1-1, is DAGVTQSPTHLIKTRGQQVTLRCSPKSGHDTVSWYQQALGQGPQFIFQYYEEEERQRGNFPDRFSGHQFPNYSSELNVNALLLGDSALYLCASSFRQGGTNTEAFFGQGTRLTVV.